This is a list of T cell receptor beta chains from one sample in a study of cytomegalovirus exposure and HLA in healthy donors. Clones were read by immunoSEQ multiplex PCR, and TCRdb kept only the in-frame ones, dropping some. This sample's table reports about 210,000 clones. Sequencing was carried out using PBMCs. The receptors shown here come from a woman aged 25 to 39 in good health and CMV-seropositive. CDR3s include the opening cysteine and the closing phenylalanine or tryptophan. The D gene is left open where the match is weak.

v_gene: TRBV28
j_gene: TRBJ1-5
d_gene: -
CDR3nt: TGTGCCAGCAGCTTCCTGCGGTGGCAGCCCCAGCATTTT
CDR3aa: CASSFLRWQPQHF

v_gene: TRBV5-6
j_gene: TRBJ1-5
d_gene: -
CDR3nt: TGTGCCAGCAGCCTCAGGGGTAGCAATCAGCCCCAGCATTTT
CDR3aa: CASSLRGSNQPQHF

v_gene: TRBV5-1
j_gene: TRBJ2-3
d_gene: -
CDR3nt: TGCGCCAGCAGCTTGATGGAGGGCACAGATACGCGGTATTTT
CDR3aa: CASSLMEGTDTRYF

v_gene: TRBV15
j_gene: TRBJ1-4
d_gene: -
CDR3nt: TGTGCCACCAGCAGAGATCGATCGAGGTCAACTAATGAAAAACTGTTTTTT
CDR3aa: CATSRDRSRSTNEKLFF

v_gene: TRBV23-1
j_gene: TRBJ1-2
d_gene: -
CDR3nt: TGCGCCAGCAGTCAATCGAATCGGAGGGCGCGTCGGTATGGCTACACCTTC
CDR3aa: CASSQSNRRARRYGYTF

v_gene: TRBV5-1
j_gene: TRBJ1-6
d_gene: TRBD1
CDR3nt: TGCGCCAGCAGCCCGGACAGGGTGGTCTCACCCCTCCACTTT
CDR3aa: CASSPDRVVSPLHF

v_gene: TRBV5-1
j_gene: TRBJ1-5
d_gene: -
CDR3nt: TGCGCCAGCAGCTTGGTCGATCACGAAAGGGGGGGCTTTAGCAATCAGCCCCAGCATTTT
CDR3aa: CASSLVDHERGGFSNQPQHF

v_gene: TRBV19
j_gene: TRBJ1-2
d_gene: -
CDR3nt: TGTGCCAGTAGTATAGAAATCCAACTCTATGGCTACACCTTC
CDR3aa: CASSIEIQLYGYTF

v_gene: TRBV11-2
j_gene: TRBJ2-2
d_gene: -
CDR3nt: TGTGCCAGCAACCTCAGGGTCTCTGGCACCGGGGAGCTGTTTTTT
CDR3aa: CASNLRVSGTGELFF

v_gene: TRBV28
j_gene: TRBJ2-7
d_gene: TRBD2
CDR3nt: TGTGCCAGCAGTTTTTTGGGACTAGCCTACGAGCAGTACTTC
CDR3aa: CASSFLGLAYEQYF

v_gene: TRBV29-1
j_gene: TRBJ1-1
d_gene: -
CDR3nt: TGCAGCGTTGCGACCATTACGAGGACTGAAGCTTTCTTT
CDR3aa: CSVATITRTEAFF

v_gene: TRBV6-1
j_gene: TRBJ2-7
d_gene: TRBD1
CDR3nt: TGTGCCAGCAGTGAGGGACAGGGGATGGACGAGCAGTACTTC
CDR3aa: CASSEGQGMDEQYF

v_gene: TRBV4-3
j_gene: TRBJ1-2
d_gene: -
CDR3nt: TGCGCCAGCAGCCAAGAGGGCCAGTTTAGGAGCTACACCTTC
CDR3aa: CASSQEGQFRSYTF

v_gene: TRBV7-2
j_gene: TRBJ2-7
d_gene: TRBD2
CDR3nt: TGTGCCAGCAGTTATATAGCGGGGCTCTCCTACGAGCAGTACTTC
CDR3aa: CASSYIAGLSYEQYF

v_gene: TRBV7-8
j_gene: TRBJ1-1
d_gene: TRBD1
CDR3nt: TGTGCCAGCAGCTTACAGGGGGCATTTGAAGCTTTCTTT
CDR3aa: CASSLQGAFEAFF

v_gene: TRBV5-6
j_gene: TRBJ1-4
d_gene: -
CDR3nt: TGTGCCAGCAGCTTGATCGGGCGGGAAAATGAAAAACTGTTTTTT
CDR3aa: CASSLIGRENEKLFF

v_gene: TRBV19
j_gene: TRBJ2-1
d_gene: TRBD1
CDR3nt: TGTGCCAGTAGTCCGCCGACAGGGGCGAATGAGCAGTTCTTC
CDR3aa: CASSPPTGANEQFF

v_gene: TRBV4-3
j_gene: TRBJ2-7
d_gene: -
CDR3nt: TGCGCCAGCAGCCAAGCGGGAGCTTCCGAGCAGTACTTC
CDR3aa: CASSQAGASEQYF

v_gene: TRBV29-1
j_gene: TRBJ1-5
d_gene: TRBD1
CDR3nt: TGCAGCGTCGCAGGGACAGCTAGCAATCAGCCCCAGCATTTT
CDR3aa: CSVAGTASNQPQHF

v_gene: TRBV5-1
j_gene: TRBJ2-2
d_gene: TRBD1
CDR3nt: TGCGCCAGCAGCGGAGGACAGGTGAACACCGGGGAGCTGTTTTTT
CDR3aa: CASSGGQVNTGELFF

v_gene: TRBV6-1
j_gene: TRBJ1-5
d_gene: -
CDR3nt: TGTGCCAGCAGGAAAATAGATCAGCCCCAGCATTTT
CDR3aa: CASRKIDQPQHF

v_gene: TRBV18
j_gene: TRBJ2-7
d_gene: TRBD1
CDR3nt: TGTGCCAGCTCAGCCGACAGGGAACAGCAGTACTTC
CDR3aa: CASSADREQQYF

v_gene: TRBV6-1
j_gene: TRBJ2-3
d_gene: TRBD2
CDR3nt: TGTGCCAGCAGTGGGGCGGGAGGTCCCCCCAGGACAGATACGCAGTATTTT
CDR3aa: CASSGAGGPPRTDTQYF

v_gene: TRBV10-1
j_gene: TRBJ2-5
d_gene: TRBD2
CDR3nt: TGCGCCAGCAGTGCACTAGCGGGGAGAGGGGAGACCCAGTACTTC
CDR3aa: CASSALAGRGETQYF

v_gene: TRBV5-6
j_gene: TRBJ2-3
d_gene: TRBD2
CDR3nt: TGTGCCAGCAGCTGGATGGGAGGGACAGATACGCAGTATTTT
CDR3aa: CASSWMGGTDTQYF

v_gene: TRBV27
j_gene: TRBJ2-5
d_gene: -
CDR3nt: TGTGCCAGCAGTTTTCTTTCCCAGACAGGATACCAAGAGACCCAGTACTTC
CDR3aa: CASSFLSQTGYQETQYF

v_gene: TRBV19
j_gene: TRBJ2-3
d_gene: -
CDR3nt: TGTGCCAGTAGTCTGGGACTGATACTAAGCACAGATACGCTGTATTTT
CDR3aa: CASSLGLILSTDTLYF

v_gene: TRBV28
j_gene: TRBJ2-7
d_gene: TRBD1
CDR3nt: TGTGCCAGCAGTTTCCTAACAGGGGGAACGTACTTC
CDR3aa: CASSFLTGGTYF

v_gene: TRBV6-5
j_gene: TRBJ2-5
d_gene: -
CDR3nt: TGTGCCAGCAGTTTAGCGGCTATCCAAGAGACCCAGTACTTC
CDR3aa: CASSLAAIQETQYF

v_gene: TRBV30
j_gene: TRBJ2-7
d_gene: -
CDR3nt: TGTGCCTGGAGCCTCCAACGGGAGCAGTACTTC
CDR3aa: CAWSLQREQYF

v_gene: TRBV6-6
j_gene: TRBJ2-5
d_gene: TRBD2
CDR3nt: TGTGCCAGCAGTCCTTCTAGCGGTGTAAGGACCCAGTACTTC
CDR3aa: CASSPSSGVRTQYF

v_gene: TRBV10-3
j_gene: TRBJ2-1
d_gene: -
CDR3nt: TGTGCCATCAGTGAAGGGACTGCCTCCTACAATGAGCAGTTCTTC
CDR3aa: CAISEGTASYNEQFF

v_gene: TRBV4-3
j_gene: TRBJ1-6
d_gene: -
CDR3nt: TGCGCCAGCAGCCAAGAAGGGGGATTCTCACCCCTCCACTTT
CDR3aa: CASSQEGGFSPLHF

v_gene: TRBV14
j_gene: TRBJ1-1
d_gene: TRBD1
CDR3nt: TGTGCCAGCAGCCCCCAGCAACAGGGGAAGAACACTGAAGCTTTCTTT
CDR3aa: CASSPQQQGKNTEAFF

v_gene: TRBV7-2
j_gene: TRBJ2-5
d_gene: TRBD2
CDR3nt: TGTGCCAGCAGCTCCGCGGGAGCCCAAGAGACCCAGTACTTC
CDR3aa: CASSSAGAQETQYF

v_gene: TRBV2
j_gene: TRBJ1-4
d_gene: -
CDR3nt: TGTGCCAGCAGTCTTCAGGGGTTAGCTAATGAAAAACTGCTTTTT
CDR3aa: CASSLQGLANEKLLF

v_gene: TRBV7-2
j_gene: TRBJ2-4
d_gene: -
CDR3nt: TGTGCCAGCAGCTCCAGGGTAGCCAAAAACATTCAGTACTTC
CDR3aa: CASSSRVAKNIQYF

v_gene: TRBV6-5
j_gene: TRBJ1-1
d_gene: TRBD1
CDR3nt: TGTGCCAGCAGGGGGACAGCTCGGAACACTGAAGCTTTCTTT
CDR3aa: CASRGTARNTEAFF

v_gene: TRBV15
j_gene: TRBJ1-3
d_gene: -
CDR3nt: TGTGCCACCAGCAGAGATAACCAGGGCAACTCTGGAAACACCATATATTTT
CDR3aa: CATSRDNQGNSGNTIYF

v_gene: TRBV7-7
j_gene: TRBJ2-7
d_gene: -
CDR3nt: TGTGCCAGCAGCCACGGCACAGGGTACGAGCAGTACTTC
CDR3aa: CASSHGTGYEQYF

v_gene: TRBV9
j_gene: TRBJ2-5
d_gene: TRBD1
CDR3nt: TGTGCCAGCAGCCCCTCTCCGGGACAGGGTGGCGAGACCCAGTACTTC
CDR3aa: CASSPSPGQGGETQYF

v_gene: TRBV29-1
j_gene: TRBJ1-1
d_gene: TRBD1
CDR3nt: TGCAGCGTTGCTCGGACAGGGGGCACTGAAGCTTTCTTT
CDR3aa: CSVARTGGTEAFF

v_gene: TRBV6-5
j_gene: TRBJ2-5
d_gene: -
CDR3nt: TGTGCCAGCATAGGGGGGGAGGTCGAGACCCAGTACTTC
CDR3aa: CASIGGEVETQYF

v_gene: TRBV27
j_gene: TRBJ1-2
d_gene: -
CDR3nt: TGTGCCAGCAGTCTTAGATCCCCGTATGGCTACACCTTC
CDR3aa: CASSLRSPYGYTF

v_gene: TRBV7-9
j_gene: TRBJ1-4
d_gene: -
CDR3nt: TGTGCCAGCAGCCAAGATTTGGGCGCAGGTGAAAAACTGTTTTTT
CDR3aa: CASSQDLGAGEKLFF

v_gene: TRBV28
j_gene: TRBJ1-5
d_gene: -
CDR3nt: TGTGCCAGCACCCACGGGTTTCAGCCCCAGCATTTT
CDR3aa: CASTHGFQPQHF

v_gene: TRBV6-4
j_gene: TRBJ1-1
d_gene: TRBD1
CDR3nt: TGTGCCAGCCGGAGGGCACAGACAGGGGATGAAGCTTTCTTT
CDR3aa: CASRRAQTGDEAFF

v_gene: TRBV7-8
j_gene: TRBJ1-2
d_gene: TRBD1
CDR3nt: TGTGTCAGCAGCTCGGGACAGCCCCTATATGGCTACACCTTC
CDR3aa: CVSSSGQPLYGYTF

v_gene: TRBV29-1
j_gene: TRBJ1-1
d_gene: TRBD1
CDR3nt: TGCAGCGTGGTAGGTGGGACAGTCACTGAAGCTTTCTTT
CDR3aa: CSVVGGTVTEAFF

v_gene: TRBV10-3
j_gene: TRBJ2-1
d_gene: TRBD2
CDR3nt: TGTGCCATCAGCGCAGGGACTAGCGGGACTCGATACAATGAGCAGTTCTTC
CDR3aa: CAISAGTSGTRYNEQFF

v_gene: TRBV29-1
j_gene: TRBJ1-2
d_gene: -
CDR3nt: TGCAGCGTTGACCTGGCGGGGACCTATGGCTACACCTTC
CDR3aa: CSVDLAGTYGYTF

v_gene: TRBV5-1
j_gene: TRBJ1-1
d_gene: -
CDR3nt: TGCGCCAGCAGCTTTGGCCCCCACAGACCTCTGAACACTGAAGCTTTCTTT
CDR3aa: CASSFGPHRPLNTEAFF

v_gene: TRBV6-5
j_gene: TRBJ1-5
d_gene: TRBD1
CDR3nt: TGTGCCAGCAGTTATGGGACAGGGGGCAATCAGCCCCAGCATTTT
CDR3aa: CASSYGTGGNQPQHF